These 7 T cell receptor beta chains came from one sample sequenced in a study of graft-versus-host responses after intestinal transplantation (dated by TCRdb to the early 2020s). The library relied on the immunoSEQ multiplex PCR assay. The clones in this table, taken by TCRdb from immuneACCESS, are in-frame only. Not every clone is retained; where verified, under half of the shortfall comes from an unresolved V gene, and the cause of the rest is unknown. The sample table lists approximately 100,000 clones, about 82% of them with a count of one. 1.4% to 1.5% of the sample goes to the ten largest clones. This specimen consisted of PBMCs, obtained 255 days after intestinal transplant. The source of these receptors is a human patient who received an intestinal transplant, so some T cells may come from the graft donor.

This chain joins TRBV14 and TRBJ1-2; D is uncertain. The CDR3 has 13 amino acids. Trimming removed 0 bases at V and 4 bases at J, with 6 bases between. The V gene's germline CDR1 is SGHDN and CDR2 FVKESK. The CDR3 reads CASSQDEGYGYTF. CDR3 nucleotides: TGTGCCAGCAGCCAAGACGAGGGCTATGGCTACACCTTC. The full variable domain, completed using reference TRBV14 and TRBJ1-2, is EAGVTQFPSHSVIEKGQTVTLRCDPISGHDNLYWYRRVMGKEIKFLLHFVKESKQDESGMPNNRFLAERTGGTYSTLKVQPAELEDSGVYFCASSQDEGYGYTFGSGTRLTVV.

V and J are TRBV5-4 and TRBJ2-7, with D uncertain. The CDR3 has 13 residues. The V gene's germline CDR1 is SGHNT and CDR2 YYREEE (reference sequence). The V gene lost 0 bases and the J gene lost 3 bases, with 7 bases spanning the gap. CDR3 sequence reads: CASSLAAIYEQYF. The CDR3 nucleotides are TGTGCCAGCAGCTTGGCGGCAATCTACGAGCAGTACTTC.

The rearrangement links TRBV7-9 to TRBJ1-1, with D possibly being TRBD1 (5 bases). Trimming pared 4 bases from V and 8 bases from J, leaving 14 bases between. This CDR3 spans 13 amino acids. Germline V gives CDR1 SEHNR, CDR2 FQNEAQ (reference sequence). The CDR3 DNA sequence: TGTGCCAGCAGCTCAGCAGCAGGGACCGAAGCTTTCTTT. Translated: CASSSAAGTEAFF.

The chain is built from TRBV2 and TRBJ1-6; D is undetermined. The CDR3 runs 12 residues. Germline-derived CDR1 and CDR2 are SNHLY and FYNNEI. V lost 7 bases and J 7 bases, leaving 8 bases between the germline ends. The CDR3 here is CASKVANSPLHF. In DNA form, the CDR3 reads TGTGCCAGCAAAGTCGCGAATTCACCCCTCCACTTT.

The chain has TRBV7-3 and TRBJ2-5; D gene ambiguous. Trimming cost V 1 base and J 5 bases, with 8 bases left between them. CDR3 length equals 13 residues. Germline CDR1 and CDR2: SGHTA and FQGTGA. This CDR3 is CASSLSPWETQYF. CDR3 DNA sequence: TGTGCCAGCAGCTTAAGCCCGTGGGAGACCCAGTACTTC.

This clone was observed a single time. V usage is TRBV4-1 and J usage is TRBJ1-3, with a tentative D call TRBD1 (5 bases). CDR3 size: 15 residues. With 3 bases removed from V and 0 bases from J, the gap between germline ends came to 9 bases. Germline V gene lookup returns CDR1 MGHRA and CDR2 YSYEKL. The CDR3 reads CASSQTASSGNTIYF. In DNA, the CDR3 is TGCGCCAGCAGCCAGACAGCCTCCTCTGGAAACACCATATATTTT.

The V call is TRBV5-1, the J call TRBJ1-3; TRBD1 matches 7 bases. Looked up from germline, CDR1 is SGHRS and CDR2 is YFSETQ. The CDR3 totals 18 residues. J gave up 0 bases and V 3 bases, and 12 bases lay outside the gene matches. Written as DNA, the CDR3 is TGCGCCAGCAGCTCCGGGGGGACAGCGTCCTTCTCTGGAAACACCATATATTTT. As protein: CASSSGGTASFSGNTIYF.